Below, 18 T cell receptor beta chains from the same sample are listed, as sequenced in a study of CD8 T cells in Susac syndrome. The RNA input was 0.5 to 1 ug, and it was reverse transcribed with random hexamers. In TCRdb, the immunoSEQ multiplex PCR reads were re-called with MiXCR into one record per CDR3 protein. The table records around 130,000 distinct CDR3 sequences, 91% of them present only once. What was sequenced was CD8+ T cells from PBMCs. The receptors derive from a human donor with multiple sclerosis.

The J gene is TRBJ2-7, the V gene TRBV15; tentative D call: TRBD1 (5 bases). Germline loops: CDR1 LNHNV, CDR2 YYDKDF (reference sequence). This CDR3 has 14 amino acids. Trimming shortened V by 1 base and J by 2 bases, and 9 bases separated the two germline ends. The chain's CDR3 is CATSRGQGPYEQYF. In DNA, the CDR3 is TGTGCCACCAGCAGAGGCCAGGGCCCCTACGAGCAGTACTTC. Looking up the rest from reference TRBV15 and TRBJ2-7 gives the full variable domain: DAMVIQNPRYQVTQFGKPVTLSCSQTLNHNVMYWYQQKSSQAPKLLFHYYDKDFNNEADTPDNFQSRRPNTSFCFLDIRSPGLGDTAMYLCATSRGQGPYEQYFGPGTRLTVT.

The CDR3 loop is CASSLGGHEQYF. In DNA form, the CDR3 reads TGTGCCAGCAGCTTGGGGGGACACGAGCAGTACTTC. This chain connects TRBV7-9 to TRBJ2-7; tentative D call: TRBD2 (6 bases). This CDR3 contains 12 residues. Trimming stripped 3 bases from V and 5 bases from J, with 8 bases between. Germline V gene data show CDR1 as SEHNR and CDR2 as FQNEAQ (reference sequence).

V usage is TRBV5-1 and J usage is TRBJ1-1; 10 nucleotides line up with TRBD1. Germline lookup yields CDR1 SGHRS and CDR2 YFSETQ. The CDR3 loop spans 14 amino acids. V lost 2 bases and J lost 4; bases outside the gene matches: 2. CDR3 DNA: TGCGCCAGCAGCTTTGGGACAGGGGTCACTGAAGCTTTCTTT. It codes for CASSFGTGVTEAFF.

The chain is built from TRBV3-1 and TRBJ2-2; TRBD2 agrees at 10 bases. Trimming took 4 bases from V and 7 from J; bases not matched to a gene: 3. Germline V lookup: CDR1 LGHDT, CDR2 YNNKEL (reference sequence). The length of the CDR3 is 14 residues. CDR3 loop: CASSLAGGVGELFF. CDR3 sequence (DNA): TGTGCCAGCAGCCTAGCGGGAGGCGTCGGGGAGCTGTTTTTT.

The genes are TRBV7-9 and TRBJ2-3, with 7 bases matching TRBD2. Germline assignment: CDR1 SEHNR and CDR2 FQNEAQ (reference sequence). CDR3 size: 14 residues. V lost 3 bases to trimming and J lost 4 bases; unmatched junction nucleotides: 4. The CDR3 here is CASSLAGEADTQYF. The CDR3 coding sequence is TGTGCCAGCAGCTTGGCGGGAGAGGCAGATACGCAGTATTTT.

This sequence joins TRBV29-1 and TRBJ1-1, with D hard to call. V was clipped by 5 bases and J by 1 base, with 5 bases between them. The CDR3 loop spans 11 amino acids. Germline assignment: CDR1 SQVTM and CDR2 ANQGSEA. This chain's CDR3 is CSVPGNTEAFF. The CDR3 DNA reads as TGCAGCGTTCCGGGGAACACTGAAGCTTTCTTT.

In nucleotides, the CDR3 is TGTGCCTGGAATGGGATCTTCCGTACAGGGGGTACTACTGAAGCTTTCTTT. Translated: CAWNGIFRTGGTTEAFF. The chain has TRBV30 and TRBJ1-1; 8 bases fit TRBD1. The CDR3 consists of 17 residues. Germline loops: CDR1 GTSNPN, CDR2 SVGIG (reference sequence). Trimming cost V 4 bases and J 5 bases; bases outside gene matches: 18.

This chain joins TRBV3-1 and TRBJ1-3, with D perhaps matching TRBD1 (5 bases). The length of the CDR3 is 15 residues. Trimming left V 1 base short and J 0 bases short, with 7 bases between. Germline V lookup: CDR1 LGHDT, CDR2 YNNKEL (reference sequence). CDR3 DNA: TGTGCCAGCAGCCAAGTTGGGACCTCTGGAAACACCATATATTTT. Translation gives CASSQVGTSGNTIYF.

The chain recombines TRBV6-2 or TRBV6-3 with TRBJ2-1; D uncertain. V gave up 0 bases and J gave up 1 base, with 10 bases separating them. The CDR3 spans 16 residues. Germline CDR1 MNHEY, CDR2 SVGEGT. The CDR3 region has the DNA TGTGCCAGCAGTTACTCGATTCTCGCATCCTACAATGAGCAGTTCTTC. It encodes CASSYSILASYNEQFF.

The CDR3 nucleotides read TGCAGCGCCGTCGACTTTTCCTACAATGAGCAGTTCTTC. It codes for CSAVDFSYNEQFF. The chain has TRBV29-1 and TRBJ2-1; D is undetermined. The CDR3 runs 13 residues. In germline, CDR1 is SQVTM, CDR2 ANQGSEA. V was trimmed by 7 bases and J by 1 base, leaving 11 bases between them.

The rearrangement links TRBV3-1 to TRBJ1-1; no clear D gene. V was clipped by 0 bases and J by 0 bases, with 11 bases between them. There are 16 residues in the CDR3. CDR1 is LGHDT, CDR2 YNNKEL, per germline (reference sequence). The CDR3 loop is CASSQDRTTVNTEAFF. CDR3 coding DNA: TGTGCCAGCAGCCAAGATAGAACTACCGTGAACACTGAAGCTTTCTTT.

The chain carries TRBV29-1 and TRBJ1-1, with no clear D. V was trimmed by 3 bases and J by 6 bases, leaving 11 bases between them. The CDR3 contains 12 residues. Germline CDR1 reads SQVTM; CDR2 reads ANQGSEA. The CDR3 nucleotides read TGCAGCGTTGAGACCTCGGGCCCTGAAGCTTTCTTT. It yields the protein CSVETSGPEAFF.

The rearrangement links TRBV30 to TRBJ2-2; 7 nucleotides match TRBD1. CDR3 size: 15 residues. Germline values: CDR1 GTSNPN, CDR2 SVGIG (reference sequence). V lost 3 bases, J lost 0 bases, and 4 bases stayed unmatched. The CDR3 bases are TGTGCCTGGAGGGCCGGGACAGCGAACACCGGGGAGCTGTTTTTT. Translated: CAWRAGTANTGELFF.

The V call is TRBV27, the J call TRBJ2-7; D gene uncertain. In germline, CDR1 is MNHEY, CDR2 SMNVEV (reference sequence). The V and J ends lost 0 bases and 3 bases respectively, with 9 bases between them. This CDR3 has 14 residues. The CDR3 DNA is TGTGCCAGCAGTTTATCCTTCTCGGGCTACGAGCAGTACTTC. Translating it yields CASSLSFSGYEQYF.

The chain carries TRBV5-1 and TRBJ2-7; TRBD2 matches at 7 bases. Germline CDR1 and CDR2: SGHRS and YFSETQ. With 3 bases clipped from V and 5 bases from J, the junction kept 11 bases outside the gene matches. The CDR3 runs 15 residues. The CDR3 protein is CASSSSGRGVDEQYF. The CDR3, as DNA: TGCGCCAGCAGCTCGTCAGGCCGGGGGGTGGACGAGCAGTACTTC.

This clonotype was seen just once. This chain uses TRBV30 with TRBJ2-5; the D is unclear. The V gene lost 5 bases and the J gene lost 1 base, with 2 bases spanning the gap. The CDR3 has 10 amino acids. The germline gives CDR1 GTSNPN, CDR2 SVGIG (reference sequence). The CDR3 reads CAWGQETQYF. CDR3 coding DNA: TGTGCCTGGGGCCAAGAGACCCAGTACTTC.

V is TRBV27 and J is TRBJ2-1; D is ambiguous. Germline values: CDR1 MNHEY, CDR2 SMNVEV (reference sequence). The CDR3 length is 18 residues. The germline V and J ends were trimmed by 3 bases and 2 bases, with 20 bases remaining between them. The CDR3 sequence is CASSFTAPGRSPYNEQFF. The CDR3 DNA sequence: TGTGCCAGCAGTTTTACCGCCCCGGGTAGGTCTCCCTACAATGAGCAGTTCTTC.

This chain connects TRBV30 to TRBJ2-3, with D possibly being TRBD1 (6 bases). The CDR3 is 15 residues long. Trimming took off 3 bases at V and 6 bases at J, with 19 bases between the two ends. Germline CDR1 and CDR2: GTSNPN and SVGIG (reference sequence). CDR3 sequence (DNA): TGTGCCTGGAGCGTCGGAGGAGGACAGTATGATACGCAGTATTTT. It specifies CAWSVGGGQYDTQYF.